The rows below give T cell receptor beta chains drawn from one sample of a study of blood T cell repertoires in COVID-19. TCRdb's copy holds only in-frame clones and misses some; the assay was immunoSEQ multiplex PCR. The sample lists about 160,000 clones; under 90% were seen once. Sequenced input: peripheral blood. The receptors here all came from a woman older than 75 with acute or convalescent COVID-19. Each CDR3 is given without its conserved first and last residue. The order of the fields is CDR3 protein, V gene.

ASSIMRGRGNYGYT,TRBV19
ASTPGQSNQPQH,TRBV19
ASSHGTKHDQPQH,TRBV3-1/TRBV3-2
ASVGQGTNSPLH,TRBV2
ASSAGTGSGNTIY,TRBV5-4
ASSLSGGNNEQF,TRBV7-3
ATSRRLESYEQY,TRBV15
ASSHTSGVYNEQF,TRBV7-3
ASSFPPGGWFNQPQH,TRBV5-8
ASSADRVSLYEQY,TRBV18
ASTLVTGRHNEQF,TRBV11-2
ASRDRQGAYYGYT,TRBV2
ASSLGGTGMNTEAF,TRBV7-6
SAWGQGNTEAF,TRBV29-1
ATSRSTVLNRGTEAF,TRBV15
ASLPQGIAGYSSQPQH,TRBV19
ASSVGTATNEKLF,TRBV9
ASSSTSRTYNEQF,TRBV28
ASSPVVGRENTEAF,TRBV18
ASSSGLADNYNEQF,TRBV11-3
ASSSVTGFNYGYT,TRBV11-2
ASSPNPTGRDTDTQY,TRBV5-4
ASSLEGLVGNEQF,TRBV7-7
ASSLVQGAGQPQH,TRBV7-2
AISGREGTEAF,TRBV10-3
ASTRTPYNEQF,TRBV2
ASSLSAGTGLFLGEKLF,TRBV7-2
ASSRDRVDEAF,TRBV5-8
ASSDSSAGLSTDTQY,TRBV6-4